The 7 T cell receptor beta chains presented below share a single source sample, sequenced in a study of blood T cell repertoires in COVID-19. TCRdb's copy holds only in-frame clones and misses some; the assay was immunoSEQ multiplex PCR. This sample has about 200,000 clones, with more than 70% found just once. The sequenced sample was peripheral blood. These TCRs come from a man in his forties or fifties with COVID-19, enrolled during active disease.

This sequence joins TRBV9 and TRBJ2-2; a weak D match, TRBD1 (6 bases). Trimming removed 2 bases at V and 2 bases at J, with 10 bases between. CDR3 length: 15 residues. Germline V gives CDR1 SGDLS, CDR2 YYNGEE. The CDR3 DNA sequence: TGTGCCAGCAGCGTCGGACAGACCAACACCGGGGAGCTGTTTTTT. It codes for CASSVGQTNTGELFF. The full variable domain, its missing parts supplied by reference TRBV9 and TRBJ2-2, is DSGVTQTPKHLITATGQRVTLRCSPRSGDLSVYWYQQSLDQGLQFLIQYYNGEERAKGNILERFSAQQFPDLHSELNLSSLELGDSALYFCASSVGQTNTGELFFGEGSRLTVL.

This clone was seen many times. This chain links TRBV6-5 with TRBJ1-1, with a tentative D call TRBD1 (6 bases). V lost 6 bases and J lost 4, with 15 bases in between. Germline lookup yields CDR1 MNHEY and CDR2 SVGAGI. This CDR3 contains 14 residues. Written as DNA, the CDR3 is TGTGCCAGCAGGTTGATAGGGGGTATCACTGAAGCTTTCTTT. Translated, it gives CASRLIGGITEAFF.

The rearrangement joins TRBV5-1 to TRBJ2-1, with TRBD2 matching 13 bases. This CDR3 has 17 residues. Germline CDR1 and CDR2: SGHRS and YFSETQ. The J segment lost 6 bases and the V segment lost 0 bases, leaving 6 bases of the junction unmatched. CDR3 sequence (DNA): TGCGCCAGCAGCTTGGGACTAGCGGGGGGACTATGCAATGAGCAGTTCTTC. Translating it yields CASSLGLAGGLCNEQFF. Looking up the rest from reference TRBV5-1 and TRBJ2-1 gives the full variable domain: KAGVTQTPRYLIKTRGQQVTLSCSPISGHRSVSWYQQTPGQGLQFLFEYFSETQRNKGNFPGRFSGRQFSNSRSEMNVSTLELGDSALYLCASSLGLAGGLCNEQFFGPGTRLTVL.

The chain links TRBV5-1 to TRBJ2-5; D might be TRBD1 (6 bases). The CDR3 covers 13 residues. V was cut by 2 bases and J by 3 bases, with 8 bases left in between. Germline V gives CDR1 SGHRS, CDR2 YFSETQ. Written as DNA, the CDR3 is TGCGCCAGCAGCTTTAACAGGGAAGAGACCCAGTACTTC. Its translation: CASSFNREETQYF.

This clone came up a few times. This sequence joins TRBV21-1 and TRBJ1-5. TRBV21-1 is deemed a pseudogene. The CDR3 is 18 amino acids. DNA of the CDR3: TGTGCCAGCAGCAAAGGTCAGGAGGGACCCGCGCGTCATCAGCCCCAGCATTTT. Translating gives CASSKGQEGPARHQPQHF.

This chain connects TRBV20-1 to TRBJ2-5; D uncertain. Germline V gene data show CDR1 as DFQATT and CDR2 as SNEGSKA (reference sequence). The CDR3 length is 11 residues. V shed 1 base and J shed 9 bases, with 9 bases lying between them. The CDR3 region has the DNA TGCAGTGCTAGAGGGGCCTTCTCCCAGTACTTC. Protein: CSARGAFSQYF.

This clone turned up a few times. The rearrangement joins TRBV7-2 to TRBJ2-2; the match to TRBD1 covers 7 bases. CDR1 SGHTA and CDR2 FQGNSA come from the germline V gene. The CDR3 totals 15 residues. V lost 8 bases, J lost 0 bases, and 6 bases stayed unmatched. CDR3 amino acids: CASGRDRANTGELFF. The CDR3 nucleotides read TGTGCCAGCGGAAGAGACAGGGCGAACACCGGGGAGCTGTTTTTT.